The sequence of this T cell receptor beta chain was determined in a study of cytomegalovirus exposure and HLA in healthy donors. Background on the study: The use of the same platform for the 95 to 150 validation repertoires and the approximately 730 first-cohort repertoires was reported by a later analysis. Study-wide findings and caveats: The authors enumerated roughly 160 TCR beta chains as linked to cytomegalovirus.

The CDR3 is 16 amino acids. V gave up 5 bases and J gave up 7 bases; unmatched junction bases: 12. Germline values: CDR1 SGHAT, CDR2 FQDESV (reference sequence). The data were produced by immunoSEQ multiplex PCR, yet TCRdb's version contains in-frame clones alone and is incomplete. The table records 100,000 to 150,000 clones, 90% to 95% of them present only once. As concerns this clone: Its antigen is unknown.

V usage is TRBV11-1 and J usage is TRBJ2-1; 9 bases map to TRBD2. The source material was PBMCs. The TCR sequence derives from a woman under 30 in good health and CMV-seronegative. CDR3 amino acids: CASSPTTSGRTNEQFF. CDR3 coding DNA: TGTGCCAGCAGCCCGACGACTAGCGGCCGTACGAATGAGCAGTTCTTC. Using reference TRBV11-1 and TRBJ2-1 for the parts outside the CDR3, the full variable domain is EAEVAQSPRYKITEKSQAVAFWCDPISGHATLYWYRQILGQGPELLVQFQDESVVDDSQLPKDRFSAERLKGVDSTLKIQPAELGDSAMYLCASSPTTSGRTNEQFFGPGTRLTVL.